One TCR beta chain is described in this entry. This record comes from a study of blood T cell repertoires in COVID-19. In the authors' methods: Estimation of nucleated cell counts relied on the amplification of reference gene primers. Clones were sequenced by immunoSEQ multiplex PCR, and TCRdb holds only the in-frame ones, with some missing. V and J calls and clone size are as listed in that table; D and trimming were resolved from the DNA. Here the sample spans 140,000 to 150,000 clones, roughly 76% being singletons. CDR1 and CDR2 (germline): LNHDA, SQIVND (reference sequence). The V segment lost 5 bases and the J segment 4 bases; nucleotides outside the gene matches: 8. The CDR3 is made up of 14 amino acids.

The clonotype was recovered from a human donor with acute or convalescent COVID-19. The donor label of this sample is uncertain. The V call is TRBV19, the J call TRBJ2-7, with TRBD2 identical over 7 bases. Sample: peripheral blood. The CDR3 DNA sequence: TGTGCCAGTAGTGTGACTAGCAAAAGGTACGAGCAGTACTTC. Its translation is CASSVTSKRYEQYF.